One and the same sample provided the 18 T cell receptor beta chains below, sequenced in a study of shared clonotypes between healthy human individuals. TCRdb keeps only in-frame clones here, not all; method: immunoSEQ multiplex PCR. The repertoire has almost 750,000 clones, 55% to 75% of them found once; the top ten carry about 1.8%. The sequenced sample consisted of memory CD4+ T cells sorted from blood. Subset: CD45RA-negative fraction. The origin of the receptors is a woman between 25 and 40 years old in good health.

A word on this clone: This CDR3 is also generated by other DNA sequences in the sample. The V call is TRBV5-4, the J call TRBJ2-5; a possible D gene is TRBD1 (7 bases). Trimming removed 2 bases from V and 4 bases from J, with 15 bases in between. This CDR3 comprises 15 residues. Germline CDR1 is SGHNT and CDR2 is YYREEE (reference sequence). The CDR3 sequence is CASSLGGGPGETQYF. In nucleotides, the CDR3 is TGTGCCAGCAGCTTAGGAGGGGGCCCCGGAGAGACCCAGTACTTC.

This clone showed up just a few times. This rearrangement joins TRBV6-5 to TRBJ2-1, with no clear D. CDR1 is MNHEY, CDR2 SVGAGI, per germline. The CDR3 is 13 amino acids. Trimming left V 0 bases short and J 10 bases short, with 10 bases between. The CDR3 DNA reads as TGTGCCAGCAGTTACTCTTCAACACCGGAGCAGTTCTTC. It codes for CASSYSSTPEQFF.

This chain joins TRBV6-1 and TRBJ2-7, with 10 positions matching TRBD1. The V and J ends lost 4 bases and 3 bases, in that order; junction bases with no gene match: 0. This CDR3 spans 13 amino acids. CDR1 MNHNS and CDR2 SASEGT come from the germline V gene. This chain's CDR3 is CASSGDRGYEQYF. The CDR3 DNA reads TGTGCCAGCAGTGGGGACAGGGGCTACGAGCAGTACTTC.

This rearrangement joins TRBV5-4 to TRBJ2-7; D unclear. The CDR3 spans 13 residues. V lost 3 bases, J lost 3 bases, and 10 bases lay in between. From germline, CDR1 is SGHNT and CDR2 YYREEE (reference sequence). Written as DNA, the CDR3 is TGTGCCAGCAGCTCAGCCTCGAACTACGAGCAGTACTTC. The encoded protein is CASSSASNYEQYF.

A single count supports this clone. This chain links TRBV4-2 with TRBJ2-3, with 8 bases fitting TRBD2. CDR3 length equals 16 residues. The V segment lost 1 base and the J segment 9 bases; nucleotides outside the gene matches: 12. Germline V gene lookup returns CDR1 LGHNA and CDR2 YNFKEQ. CDR3 amino acids: CASSQAVGERENTQYF. CDR3 coding DNA: TGTGCCAGCAGCCAAGCCGTAGGGGAGCGGGAGAACACGCAGTATTTT.

The V and J genes are TRBV11-2 and TRBJ2-1, with TRBD1 as a possible D gene (6 bases). Trimming cost V 7 bases and J 1 base, with 14 bases left between them. CDR1 is SGHAT and CDR2 is FQNNGV in the germline V gene. The CDR3 length is 15 residues. As DNA, the CDR3 is TGTGCCAGCACCGAGTCAGGGGTTTCCTACAATGAGCAGTTCTTC. Translation: CASTESGVSYNEQFF.

J is TRBJ1-1 and V is TRBV28; D might be TRBD1 (6 bases). The V end was cut by 2 bases, the J end by 0 bases, with 19 bases between. This CDR3 spans 18 amino acids. Germline CDR1 MDHEN, CDR2 SYDVKM. CDR3 bases: TGTGCCAGCAGTTTAGGCTGGCAGGGGTTTGAGATGAACACTGAAGCTTTCTTT. The encoded protein is CASSLGWQGFEMNTEAFF.

V usage is TRBV25-1 and J usage is TRBJ1-2; possibly TRBD1 for D (5 bases). Germline loops: CDR1 MGHDK, CDR2 SYGVNS. CDR3 length: 14 amino acids. V gave up 3 bases and J gave up 10 bases, with 18 bases separating them. CDR3 loop: CASSDPDSLGNYTF. The CDR3 DNA reads as TGTGCCAGCAGTGACCCCGACAGTCTCGGTAACTACACCTTC.

This clone was observed many times. This chain uses TRBV27 with TRBJ2-5, with D unresolved. Trimming left V 0 bases short and J 2 bases short, with 10 bases between. Germline CDR1 and CDR2: MNHEY and SMNVEV (reference sequence). The CDR3 is made up of 15 amino acids. Written as DNA, the CDR3 is TGTGCCAGCAGTTTATCGTACTTGGCTCAAGAGACCCAGTACTTC. Translation: CASSLSYLAQETQYF.

This clone was seen a few times. The chain is built from TRBV7-9 and TRBJ2-5; D remains ambiguous. V gave up 1 base and J gave up 6 bases, with 6 bases separating them. The length of the CDR3 is 12 residues. Germline CDR1 SEHNR, CDR2 FQNEAQ (reference sequence). CDR3 sequence (DNA): TGTGCCAGCAGCTTAGTTGACCAGACCCAGTACTTC. The encoded protein is CASSLVDQTQYF.

In this sample, this clone turned up many times. The chain couples TRBV6-6 to TRBJ1-1; D gene ambiguous. The CDR3 extends over 16 amino acids. Germline V gene sequence: CDR1 MNHNY, CDR2 SVGAGI (reference sequence). The V end lost 0 bases, the J end lost 1 base, and 12 bases lay between the germline ends. This CDR3 reads CASSYSGRLSNTEAFF. The DNA for the CDR3 is TGTGCCAGCAGTTACTCTGGCAGGTTGTCGAACACTGAAGCTTTCTTT.

The table lists this clone with a count of one. The V and J genes are TRBV5-5 and TRBJ2-3, with D perhaps assigned TRBD1 or TRBD2 (5 bases each). CDR3 size: 13 residues. The V gene's germline CDR1 is SGHKS and CDR2 YYEKEE (reference sequence). The V and J ends lost 5 bases and 0 bases respectively, with 7 bases between them. CDR3 protein: CASSWGSTDTQYF. CDR3 bases: TGTGCCAGCAGTTGGGGGAGCACAGATACGCAGTATTTT.

The gene calls are TRBV7-2 and TRBJ1-1; D not certain. V gave up 10 bases and J gave up 0 bases, with 12 bases separating them. From germline, CDR1 is SGHTA and CDR2 FQGNSA. The CDR3 consists of 13 residues. The CDR3 here is CAIYGGMNTEAFF. The CDR3 nucleotides are TGTGCCATTTACGGAGGGATGAACACTGAAGCTTTCTTT. Looking up the rest from reference TRBV7-2 and TRBJ1-1 gives the full variable domain: GAGVSQSPSNKVTEKGKDVELRCDPISGHTALYWYRQSLGQGLEFLIYFQGNSAPDKSGLPSDRFSAERTGGSVSTLTIQRTQQEDSAVYLCAIYGGMNTEAFFGQGTRLTVV.

This chain links TRBV4-1 with TRBJ2-3; possible D gene TRBD1, 7 bases. The CDR3 sequence is 17 residues long. CDR1 and CDR2 (germline): MGHRA, YSYEKL. V lost 1 base, J lost 7 bases, and 21 bases lay in between. In nucleotides, the CDR3 is TGCGCCAGCAGCCAAGCCTCGGGCAGGGGGGTTTTGTATACGCAGTATTTT. The encoded protein is CASSQASGRGVLYTQYF.

V is TRBV7-9 and J is TRBJ2-1, with TRBD2 identical over 7 bases. CDR1 and CDR2 (germline): SEHNR, FQNEAQ (reference sequence). V shed 1 base, J shed 1 base, and the junction held 13 bases outside the gene matches. The CDR3 extends over 19 amino acids. The CDR3 nucleotides are TGTGCCAGCAGCTTAGAGTGGGCTAGCGGAGTGGTTTCCTACAATGAGCAGTTCTTC. This gives the protein CASSLEWASGVVSYNEQFF.

The table lists this clone with a few counts. The rearrangement joins TRBV5-5 to TRBJ2-2; D not resolved. Germline V CDR1 and CDR2: SGHKS, YYEKEE (reference sequence). Trimming stripped 2 bases from V and 5 bases from J, with 10 bases between. This CDR3 is built from 14 residues. The CDR3 DNA reads TGTGCCAGCAGCTTTGGCGCCATGACCGGGGAGCTGTTTTTT. It codes for CASSFGAMTGELFF.

Points on this clone: A much larger clonotype is one base distant, so this may be a read error. The chain is built from TRBV11-2 and TRBJ2-2; no definite D call. Trimming cost V 1 base and J 1 base, with 4 bases left between them. The CDR3 length is 14 residues. Germline V gene lookup returns CDR1 SGHAT and CDR2 FQNNGV. Here the CDR3 DNA reads TGTGCCAGCAGCTTAGGGGGGAACACCGGGGAGCTGTTTTTT. This sequence encodes CASSLGGNTGELFF.

The table lists this clone with a few counts. The V gene is TRBV2, the J gene TRBJ2-3; D is ambiguous. Trimming cost V 7 bases and J 4 bases, with 15 bases left between them. Germline V gene sequence: CDR1 SNHLY, CDR2 FYNNEI. This CDR3 is built from 14 residues. The CDR3 is CASISDWGSDTQYF. The CDR3 region has the DNA TGTGCCAGCATTAGTGACTGGGGTTCAGATACGCAGTATTTT. Full variable domain (missing parts from reference TRBV2 and TRBJ2-3): EPEVTQTPSHQVTQMGQEVILRCVPISNHLYFYWYRQILGQKVEFLVSFYNNEISEKSEIFDDQFSVERPDGSNFTLKIRSTKLEDSAMYFCASISDWGSDTQYFGPGTRLTVL.